These T cell receptor beta chains were read from a single sample in a study of T cell changes during pregnancy in multiple sclerosis. This table comes from immunoSEQ multiplex PCR, and its TCRdb copy is limited to in-frame clones, with some not included. The table records some 70,000 clones, 91% of them present only once. The source was peripheral blood, collected in the first trimester of pregnancy. These TCRs come from a female donor with multiple sclerosis, enrolled in a pregnancy study. The conserved cysteine and the conserved F or W are not part of the CDR3 here. A D gene is named only where the DNA matches it firmly.

d_call v_call cdr3_aa
TRBD1 TRBV10-3 AIREPGGDQPQH
. TRBV7-6 ASSLGSGSTDTQY
TRBD2 TRBV30 AWSGLAGEETQY
. TRBV30 AWSVLAATSTDTQY
. TRBV5-4 ASSERVDYERDTQY
TRBD1 TRBV4-2 ASSLYDRGEEKLF
. TRBV7-9 ASSFDTEQY
. TRBV7-9 ASSLAGSEAF
TRBD2 TRBV6-4 ASSNRTSGRTSTDTQY
. TRBV15 ATSRASSPLH
. TRBV19 ASSMGRVAYGYT
. TRBV5-1 ASSLEEGANYGYT
. TRBV7-2 ASSLVATQNTGELF
TRBD2 TRBV5-5 ASSLGSYGRMSGELF
TRBD1 TRBV7-8 ASSLYRDRAINSPLH
. TRBV11-3 ASSLGEVTDTQY
TRBD1 TRBV6-6 ASGKDRGDGSYGYT
TRBD1 TRBV5-4 ASSPNPGQSYNEQF
TRBD2 TRBV16 ASSAPGLGPEQY
. TRBV2 ASKGNGEAF
TRBD2 TRBV27 ASSSLAGKYSYEQY
TRBD2 TRBV5-1 ASSLDGTTYNEQF
. TRBV27 ASSNGNIQY
. TRBV6-5 ASSYGGAGAYNEQF
. TRBV4-2 ASSQDRGSRRGELF
TRBD1 TRBV28 ASSPDRDQETQY
. TRBV13 ASSSGTPNYEQY
TRBD1 TRBV5-6 ASSRTGTKGYT
. TRBV5-6 ASSLEYEQF
. TRBV14 ASSQGTQLTTSYEQY